These 31 T cell receptor beta chains were all obtained from the same sample, sequenced in a study of blood T cell repertoires in COVID-19. Using immunoSEQ multiplex PCR, the repertoire was profiled, and TCRdb retains in-frame clones only, with some absent. The sample includes around 150,000 clones, 80% to 90% of them seen just once. The sequenced sample was peripheral blood. Receptor source: a woman aged 55-75 years with active COVID-19.

The V gene is TRBV4-3, the J gene TRBJ2-7; 10 bases agree with TRBD2. The CDR3 consists of 17 residues. CDR1 is LGHNA, CDR2 YSLEER, per germline. Losses at the gene ends were 0 bases for V and 6 bases for J; bases not matched to a gene: 11. In nucleotides, the CDR3 is TGCGCCAGCAGCCAAGACTCCAGTCTAGCGGGAGTCCGCGAGCAGTACTTC. As protein: CASSQDSSLAGVREQYF.

In this sample, this clone turned up a few times. The chain links TRBV19 to TRBJ1-5; TRBD1 aligns across 8 bases. Germline assignment: CDR1 LNHDA and CDR2 SQIVND (reference sequence). V shed 5 bases, J shed 5 bases, and the junction held 8 bases outside the gene matches. The CDR3 sequence is 15 residues long. The CDR3 DNA reads TGTGCCAGTAGTCTTACAGGGGGGGACCATCAGCCCCAGCATTTT. Encoded protein: CASSLTGGDHQPQHF.

This sequence joins TRBV7-2 and TRBJ1-2, with 10 bases aligning to TRBD1. CDR3 length equals 17 residues. Germline V gene sequence: CDR1 SGHTA, CDR2 FQGNSA. The V and J ends lost 5 bases and 4 bases, in that order; junction bases with no gene match: 13. This CDR3 reads CASSLGTGAPRGYGYTF. In DNA form, the CDR3 reads TGTGCCAGCAGCCTCGGGACAGGGGCCCCCCGAGGCTATGGCTACACCTTC.

The CDR3 DNA is TGTGCCAGCAGCTCCCACAGGGTCTCTGAAGCTTTCTTT. This sequence encodes CASSSHRVSEAFF. The rearrangement joins TRBV7-8 to TRBJ1-1; maybe TRBD1 (6 bases). Germline assignment: CDR1 SGHVS and CDR2 FQNEAQ. The CDR3 consists of 13 residues. V was pared by 4 bases and J by 6 bases, with 12 bases between.

The chain couples TRBV27 to TRBJ1-1; D not certain. The germline CDR1 and CDR2 sequences are MNHEY and SMNVEV (reference sequence). CDR3 length: 12 residues. V dropped 0 bases and J dropped 8 bases, with 7 bases sitting between them. CDR3 nucleotides: TGTGCCAGCAGTTTATCCGGGAGGGAAGCTTTCTTT. Its translation: CASSLSGREAFF.

This clone was observed a handful of times. This sequence joins TRBV7-8 and TRBJ1-5; 8 positions match TRBD1. CDR3 size: 18 residues. The trim removed 5 bases at V and 4 bases at J, leaving 16 bases unmatched. CDR1 and CDR2 (germline): SGHVS, FQNEAQ. CDR3 sequence: CASSPSGTGEHLNQPQHF. The CDR3 bases are TGTGCCAGCAGCCCCTCCGGGACAGGAGAGCACCTAAATCAGCCCCAGCATTTT.

This clone was seen once. The chain links TRBV9 to TRBJ2-3; D not resolved. CDR1 and CDR2 (germline): SGDLS, YYNGEE. Deletions cut 4 bases from V and 5 bases from J, with 14 bases between. The CDR3 covers 14 residues. The CDR3 coding sequence is TGTGCCAGCAGCCCCAGTAAGCGAGGAGATACGCAGTATTTT. Its protein is CASSPSKRGDTQYF.

The chain recombines TRBV28 with TRBJ1-2, with TRBD1 as a possible D gene (6 bases). With 7 bases removed from V and 3 bases from J, the gap between germline ends came to 15 bases. Germline V gene sequence: CDR1 MDHEN, CDR2 SYDVKM. The CDR3 totals 14 residues. The CDR3 region has the DNA TGTGCCAGCAAATCGGGGGGGCTTCACTATGGCTACACCTTC. As protein: CASKSGGLHYGYTF.

This clone was detected only a few times. The sample carries other DNA sequences with the same CDR3. This chain links TRBV5-1 with TRBJ2-1; 8 bases fit TRBD2. This CDR3 is built from 15 residues. The V segment lost 4 bases and the J segment 1 base; nucleotides outside the gene matches: 4. CDR1 and CDR2 (germline): SGHRS, YFSETQ. The chain's CDR3 is CASSPGRGSYNEQFF. DNA of the CDR3: TGCGCCAGCAGCCCCGGGAGGGGGTCCTACAATGAGCAGTTCTTC.

The V and J genes are TRBV28 and TRBJ2-1, with TRBD1 as a possible D gene (6 bases). Germline assignment: CDR1 MDHEN and CDR2 SYDVKM. Trimming took off 7 bases at V and 0 bases at J, with 13 bases between the two ends. This CDR3 comprises 15 residues. CDR3 in DNA: TGTGCCAGCACCGAGACAGGCAGCTCCTACAATGAGCAGTTCTTC. Translated, it gives CASTETGSSYNEQFF.

This chain uses TRBV5-1 with TRBJ2-3, with 12 bases lining up with TRBD2. V dropped 5 bases and J dropped 5; count of bases not matched to a gene: 3. CDR3 length: 14 amino acids. Germline CDR1 is SGHRS and CDR2 is YFSETQ. The CDR3 spells CASRETSGRDTQYF. The CDR3, as DNA: TGCGCCAGCAGGGAGACTAGCGGGAGAGATACGCAGTATTTT. The whole variable domain, filled in from reference TRBV5-1 and TRBJ2-3, reads KAGVTQTPRYLIKTRGQQVTLSCSPISGHRSVSWYQQTPGQGLQFLFEYFSETQRNKGNFPGRFSGRQFSNSRSEMNVSTLELGDSALYLCASRETSGRDTQYFGPGTRLTVL.

This clone is a singleton in its sample. The genes are TRBV18 and TRBJ1-1; 9 bases fit TRBD1. The length of the CDR3 is 14 residues. Germline V gene data show CDR1 as KGHSH and CDR2 as LQKENI. The V segment lost 5 bases and the J segment 1 base; nucleotides outside the gene matches: 2. CDR3 residues: CASSGTGKNTEAFF. The CDR3 DNA reads as TGTGCCAGCTCAGGGACAGGGAAGAACACTGAAGCTTTCTTT.

This chain connects TRBV3-1 (or the pseudogene TRBV3-2) to TRBJ2-1; the D is unclear. CDR1 is LGHDT, CDR2 YNNKEL, per germline (reference sequence). Deletions cut 5 bases from V and 10 bases from J, with 12 bases between. CDR3 length: 12 amino acids. The CDR3 reads CASSAWLREQFF. The CDR3, as DNA: TGTGCCAGCAGCGCTTGGCTCAGGGAGCAGTTCTTC.

The chain couples TRBV28 to TRBJ2-5; D unresolved. The V gene's germline CDR1 is MDHEN and CDR2 SYDVKM. The V gene lost 3 bases and the J gene lost 2 bases, with 10 bases spanning the gap. The CDR3 runs 14 residues. The CDR3: CASSFRLLQETQYF. The CDR3 coding sequence is TGTGCCAGCAGTTTCCGCCTACTACAAGAGACCCAGTACTTC.

The CDR3: CSVTGTLPYEQYF. Here the CDR3 DNA reads TGCAGCGTCACGGGGACACTTCCCTACGAGCAGTACTTC. This chain connects TRBV29-1 to TRBJ2-7, with D possibly being TRBD1 (6 bases). The CDR3 runs to 13 residues. The germline V and J ends were trimmed by 6 bases and 2 bases, with 14 bases remaining between them. Germline V lookup: CDR1 SQVTM, CDR2 ANQGSEA.

The rearrangement links TRBV7-2 to TRBJ2-5; possibly TRBD2 for D (7 bases). Trimming pared 4 bases from V and 2 bases from J, leaving 20 bases between. Germline loops: CDR1 SGHTA, CDR2 FQGNSA. The CDR3 runs 17 residues. The CDR3, as DNA: TGTGCCAGCAGCTCCAGGCCGGGGGGCGCCCGTCAAGAGACCCAGTACTTC. Protein: CASSSRPGGARQETQYF.

J is TRBJ2-6 and V is TRBV5-1, with TRBD2 matching 8 bases. The CDR3 extends over 18 amino acids. V trimming: 1 base; J trimming: 0 bases; junction bases outside the gene matches: 6. The V gene's germline CDR1 is SGHRS and CDR2 YFSETQ. CDR3 in amino acids: CASSLTSGIYSGANVLTF. CDR3 DNA sequence: TGCGCCAGCAGCTTGACTAGCGGAATCTACTCTGGGGCCAACGTCCTGACTTTC.

The J gene is TRBJ2-3, the V gene TRBV7-9, with TRBD2 as a possible D gene (6 bases). Trimming removed 5 bases from V and 5 bases from J, with 11 bases in between. The CDR3 consists of 13 residues. In germline, CDR1 is SEHNR, CDR2 FQNEAQ (reference sequence). Here the CDR3 reads CASSRPGEDTQYF. The CDR3 bases are TGTGCCAGCAGCCGCCCGGGGGAAGATACGCAGTATTTT. The whole variable domain, remainder taken from reference TRBV7-9 and TRBJ2-3, is DTGVSQNPRHKITKRGQNVTFRCDPISEHNRLYWYRQTLGQGPEFLTYFQNEAQLEKSRLLSDRFSAERPKGSFSTLEIQRTEQGDSAMYLCASSRPGEDTQYFGPGTRLTVL.

Points on this clone: Other nucleotide sequences in the sample specify the same CDR3. This rearrangement joins TRBV28 to TRBJ2-3, with a tentative D call TRBD1 (5 bases). The CDR3 contains 12 residues. Looked up from germline, CDR1 is MDHEN and CDR2 is SYDVKM. The germline V and J ends were trimmed by 6 bases and 3 bases, with 7 bases remaining between them. The CDR3 DNA reads as TGTGCCAGCAGCTCAGGGACAGATACGCAGTATTTT. Its protein is CASSSGTDTQYF.

This sequence joins TRBV9 and TRBJ2-1, with TRBD2 matching 10 bases. Germline-derived CDR1 and CDR2 are SGDLS and YYNGEE. The CDR3 length is 16 residues. V gave up 4 bases and J gave up 5 bases; unmatched junction bases: 9. This CDR3 is CASSPRGLAGDNEQFF. CDR3 DNA: TGTGCCAGCAGCCCCAGGGGGCTAGCGGGAGACAATGAGCAGTTCTTC.

This sequence joins TRBV21-1 and TRBJ2-1; the table's D call TRBD1 went unverified against the DNA. TRBV21-1 constitutes a pseudogene. The CDR3 loop spans 16 amino acids. The chain's CDR3 is CASSLPPGQGANEQFF. The CDR3 DNA reads as TGTGCCAGCAGCTTACCCCCAGGACAGGGGGCCAATGAGCAGTTCTTC.

The gene calls are TRBV7-9 and TRBJ2-3, with 7 nucleotides matching TRBD1. Losses at the gene ends were 1 base for V and 4 bases for J; bases not matched to a gene: 8. The CDR3 has 16 amino acids. From germline, CDR1 is SEHNR and CDR2 FQNEAQ (reference sequence). The CDR3 sequence: CASSLVGTVESDTQYF. The DNA for the CDR3 is TGTGCCAGCAGCTTAGTAGGGACAGTGGAATCAGATACGCAGTATTTT.

The chain carries TRBV6-5 and TRBJ1-1, with TRBD1 identical over 7 bases. The CDR3 has 13 residues. Trimming at V came to 6 bases and at J to 5 bases, leaving 6 bases not matched to a gene. Germline CDR1 is MNHEY and CDR2 is SVGAGI. CDR3 DNA sequence: TGTGCCAGCAGGAGGGGGCGCGGGACTGAAGCTTTCTTT. This encodes CASRRGRGTEAFF.

V gene TRBV24-1 combines with J gene TRBJ2-2, with D perhaps matching TRBD1 (6 bases). Deletions cut 3 bases from V and 3 bases from J, with 13 bases between. The CDR3 covers 16 residues. Germline CDR1 reads KGHDR; CDR2 reads SFDVKD. The CDR3 loop reads CATSDPMTGHTGELFF. As DNA, the CDR3 is TGTGCCACCAGTGATCCGATGACAGGCCACACCGGGGAGCTGTTTTTT.

The V and J genes are TRBV18 and TRBJ2-6; 7 positions agree with TRBD2. V lost 1 base, J lost 0 bases, and 6 bases stayed unmatched. Germline CDR1 KGHSH, CDR2 LQKENI. The CDR3 loop spans 18 amino acids. CDR3 residues: CASSPRSGTVSGANVLTF. CDR3 bases: TGTGCCAGCTCACCACGGAGCGGGACGGTCTCTGGGGCCAACGTCCTGACTTTC. Drawing the rest from reference TRBV18 and TRBJ2-6, the complete variable domain is NAGVMQNPRHLVRRRGQEARLRCSPMKGHSHVYWYRQLPEEGLKFMVYLQKENIIDESGMPKERFSAEFPKEGPSILRIQQVVRGDSAAYFCASSPRSGTVSGANVLTFGAGSRLTVL.

The V call is TRBV5-4, the J call TRBJ1-2, with D perhaps matching TRBD1 (5 bases). The CDR3 spans 13 residues. Germline V CDR1 and CDR2: SGHNT, YYREEE (reference sequence). V was shortened by 4 bases and J by 5 bases, with 12 bases between the two germline ends. CDR3 nucleotides: TGTGCCAGCAGCCCGTGGGGCCAGTATGGCTACACCTTC. It codes for CASSPWGQYGYTF. Supplemented by reference TRBV5-4 and TRBJ1-2, the full variable domain reads ETGVTQSPTHLIKTRGQQVTLRCSSQSGHNTVSWYQQALGQGPQFIFQYYREEENGRGNFPPRFSGLQFPNYSSELNVNALELDDSALYLCASSPWGQYGYTFGSGTRLTVV.

V usage is TRBV28 and J usage is TRBJ1-2, with 8 bases that match TRBD1. Looked up from germline, CDR1 is MDHEN and CDR2 is SYDVKM. V lost 4 bases, J lost 7 bases, and 8 bases stayed unmatched. This CDR3 region has 14 residues. CDR3 protein: CASSSDRGFGGYTF. The CDR3 coding sequence is TGTGCCAGCAGTTCCGACAGGGGATTCGGTGGCTACACCTTC.

The gene calls are TRBV18 and TRBJ1-2; possibly TRBD1 for D (5 bases). The ends were cut back, 3 bases at V and 4 bases at J, with 9 bases in the middle. Germline V gene sequence: CDR1 KGHSH, CDR2 LQKENI. This CDR3 has 13 amino acids. CDR3 nucleotide sequence: TGTGCCAGCTCACCTGAGACAGTCTATGGCTACACCTTC. Translation gives CASSPETVYGYTF.

The V and J genes are TRBV19 and TRBJ1-1; 8 bases are shared with TRBD1. With V trimmed by 6 bases and J by 1 base, 7 bases remained unmatched. The germline gives CDR1 LNHDA, CDR2 SQIVND (reference sequence). The CDR3 spans 15 residues. The CDR3: CASREGQGANTEAFF. CDR3 bases: TGTGCCAGTAGGGAAGGACAGGGAGCGAACACTGAAGCTTTCTTT.

The CDR3 region is CAWSVPGLSRTQYF. CDR3 bases: TGTGCCTGGAGTGTTCCGGGACTCTCAAGGACCCAGTACTTC. V usage is TRBV30 and J usage is TRBJ2-5; tentatively, D is TRBD2 (6 bases). V was cut by 0 bases and J by 7 bases, with 15 bases left in between. The CDR3 has 14 amino acids. Per germline, CDR1 GTSNPN and CDR2 SVGIG (reference sequence).

The chain carries TRBV29-1 and TRBJ2-6; 9 bases are a match to TRBD2. CDR1 SQVTM and CDR2 ANQGSEA come from the germline V gene. The CDR3 consists of 17 residues. Losses at the gene ends were 6 bases for V and 2 bases for J; bases not matched to a gene: 11. DNA of the CDR3: TGCAGCGTGGGGGGGTCTAGCGGGACGGCTGGGGCCAACGTCCTGACTTTC. Its protein is CSVGGSSGTAGANVLTF.